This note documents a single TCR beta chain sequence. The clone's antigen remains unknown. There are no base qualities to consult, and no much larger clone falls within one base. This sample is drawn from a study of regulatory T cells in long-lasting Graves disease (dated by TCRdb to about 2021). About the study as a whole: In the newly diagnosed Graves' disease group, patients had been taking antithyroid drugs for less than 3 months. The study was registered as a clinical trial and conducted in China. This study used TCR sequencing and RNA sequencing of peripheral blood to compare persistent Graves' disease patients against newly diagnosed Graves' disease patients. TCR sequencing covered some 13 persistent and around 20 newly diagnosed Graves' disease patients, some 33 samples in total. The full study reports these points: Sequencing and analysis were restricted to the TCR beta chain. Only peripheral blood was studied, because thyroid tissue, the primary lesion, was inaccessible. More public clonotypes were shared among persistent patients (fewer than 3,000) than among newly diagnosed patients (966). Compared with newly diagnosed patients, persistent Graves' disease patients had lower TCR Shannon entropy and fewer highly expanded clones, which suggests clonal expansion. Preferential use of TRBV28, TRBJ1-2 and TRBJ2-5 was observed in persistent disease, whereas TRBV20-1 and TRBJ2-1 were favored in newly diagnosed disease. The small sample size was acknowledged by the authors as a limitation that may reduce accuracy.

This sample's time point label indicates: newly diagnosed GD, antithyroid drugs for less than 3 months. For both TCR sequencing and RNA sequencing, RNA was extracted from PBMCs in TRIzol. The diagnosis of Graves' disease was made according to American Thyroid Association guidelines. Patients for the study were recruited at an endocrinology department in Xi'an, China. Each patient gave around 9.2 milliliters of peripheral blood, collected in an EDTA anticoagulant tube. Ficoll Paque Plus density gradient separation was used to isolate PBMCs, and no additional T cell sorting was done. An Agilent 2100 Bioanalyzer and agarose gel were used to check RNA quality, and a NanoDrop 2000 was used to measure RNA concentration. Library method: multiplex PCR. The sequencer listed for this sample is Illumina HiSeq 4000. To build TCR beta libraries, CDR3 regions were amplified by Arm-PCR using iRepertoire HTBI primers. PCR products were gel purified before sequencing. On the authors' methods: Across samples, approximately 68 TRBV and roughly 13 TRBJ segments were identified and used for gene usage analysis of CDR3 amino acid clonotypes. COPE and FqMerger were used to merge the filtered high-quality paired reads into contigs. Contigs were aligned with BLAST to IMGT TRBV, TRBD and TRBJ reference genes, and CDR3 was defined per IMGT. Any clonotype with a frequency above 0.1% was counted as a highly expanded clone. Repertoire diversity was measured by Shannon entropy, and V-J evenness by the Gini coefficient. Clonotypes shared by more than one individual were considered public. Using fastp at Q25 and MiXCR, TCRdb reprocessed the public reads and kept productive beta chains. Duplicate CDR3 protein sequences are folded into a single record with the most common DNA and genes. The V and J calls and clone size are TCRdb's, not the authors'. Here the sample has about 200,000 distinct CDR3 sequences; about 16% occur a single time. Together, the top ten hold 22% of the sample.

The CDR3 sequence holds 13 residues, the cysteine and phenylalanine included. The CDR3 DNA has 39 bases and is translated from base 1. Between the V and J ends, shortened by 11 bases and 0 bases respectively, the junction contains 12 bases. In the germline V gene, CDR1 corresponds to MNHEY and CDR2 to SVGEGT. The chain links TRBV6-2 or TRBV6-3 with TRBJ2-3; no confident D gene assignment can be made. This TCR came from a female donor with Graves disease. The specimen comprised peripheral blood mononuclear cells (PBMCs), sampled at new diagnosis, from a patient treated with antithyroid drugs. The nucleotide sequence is TGTGCCTCCCGGACGGACAGCACAGATACGCAGTATTTT. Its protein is CASRTDSTDTQYF.